The subject of this entry is one T cell receptor beta chain. What it binds is not known. This specimen belongs to a study of T cell responses to AZD1222 COVID-19 vaccine. Study-level information: Second doses that came at about 4 or about 12 weeks were put together. General observations from the study: Two doses of AZD1222 preceded a rise in Spike-specific TCR breadth and depth.

TCRdb keeps only in-frame clones here, not all; method: immunoSEQ multiplex PCR. In the table there are 150,000 or so clones, more than 85% of which are singletons. V was trimmed by 2 bases and J by 10 bases, leaving 9 bases between them. The CDR3 is 11 residues long. The germline gives CDR1 SGHRS, CDR2 YFSETQ. Sample: peripheral blood, taken on day 0 of AZD1222 vaccination. This clonotype was obtained from an adult in good health. The chain combines TRBV5-1 with TRBJ1-1; D uncertain. CDR3 coding DNA: TGCGCCAGCAGCTTTAGCGGCGGAGCTTTCTTT. Translation gives CASSFSGGAFF. Full variable domain (missing parts from reference TRBV5-1 and TRBJ1-1): KAGVTQTPRYLIKTRGQQVTLSCSPISGHRSVSWYQQTPGQGLQFLFEYFSETQRNKGNFPGRFSGRQFSNSRSEMNVSTLELGDSALYLCASSFSGGAFFGQGTRLTVV.